The clone carrying this TCR beta chain was seen at least ten times. The antigen is not known. V shed 2 bases and J 3 bases; nucleotides not matched to a gene: 3. The CDR3 has 14 amino acids. From germline, CDR1 is MNHEY and CDR2 SMNVEV (reference sequence). The data were taken from a study of molecular identifiers for immune sequencing clone quantification. Points from the study as a whole: In cases of identical TCR molecules sharing a barcode, highly expanded clone sizes could be underestimated.

TCRdb re-analysed the PCR reads in MiXCR, keeping a single row per CDR3 protein. The profile shows around 13,000 distinct CDR3 sequences, roughly 15% of them singletons. Sequences were obtained from naive CD8+ T cells from blood, with Jurkat cell RNA spiked in. Subset here: FACS-sorted CD8+CD4-CCR7+CD45RA+ naive T cells. The chain employs TRBV27 and TRBJ2-7, with 8 bases fitting TRBD2. The TCR sequence derives from a human donor in good health. Some libraries in this study had Jurkat cell RNA spiked in. Written as DNA, the CDR3 is TGTGCCAGCAGTTTAGGCAGCGGGGGCTACGAGCAGTACTTC. It specifies CASSLGSGGYEQYF.